Listed below are T cell receptor beta chains from one sample, sequenced in a study of blood T cell repertoires in COVID-19. Here immunoSEQ multiplex PCR was the method, and the copy in TCRdb shows in-frame clones only, minus some. This sample has over 150,000 clones, with more than 80% found just once. The sequenced sample consisted of PBMCs or T cells enriched from blood (not recorded which). These receptors were collected from a man in his forties who had recovered from COVID-19. CDR3s include the opening cysteine and the closing phenylalanine or tryptophan. The D gene is left open where the match is weak. Where a row states a size, it is once, few, many or the class of an expanded clone; other rows omit it.

DNA	CDR3	V	length	D	size	J
TGTGCCAGCAGCCGCCGGGACAACACAGATACGCAGTATTTT	CASSRRDNTDTQYF	TRBV3-1/TRBV3-2	14	NA	NA	TRBJ2-3
TGTGCCAGCAGCCCGGACAGGGGGGGGATCGCCAAAAACATTCAGTACTTC	CASSPDRGGIAKNIQYF	TRBV5-8	17	TRBD1	NA	TRBJ2-4
TGTGCCAGCTCTCCGAGGTTAGGTGATTATGGCTACACCTTC	CASSPRLGDYGYTF	TRBV18	14	NA	NA	TRBJ1-2
TGTGCCAGCAGTTTCTCCGGGGACAGGGTAAACACTGAAGCTTTCTTT	CASSFSGDRVNTEAFF	TRBV28	16	TRBD1	NA	TRBJ1-1
TGCGCCAGCAGTAGCGAGGGAGCCGACAATGAGCAGTTCTTC	CASSSEGADNEQFF	TRBV5-1	14	NA	NA	TRBJ2-1
TGTGCCAGTAGTATAGTTGGTGCGGAGAACACTGAAGCTTTCTTT	CASSIVGAENTEAFF	TRBV19	15	NA	NA	TRBJ1-1
TGTGCCAGCAGCCGGTATAATTCACCCCTCCACTTT	CASSRYNSPLHF	TRBV6-5	12	NA	NA	TRBJ1-6
TGTGCCAGCAATTGGGCTAGCGGGATGTACGAGCAGTACTTC	CASNWASGMYEQYF	TRBV28	14	TRBD2	NA	TRBJ2-7
TGTGCCAGCAGTGAACCTGGACAGGGACGGAACACTGAAGCTTTCTTT	CASSEPGQGRNTEAFF	TRBV28	16	TRBD1	NA	TRBJ1-1
TGTGCCATCCAGGACAGGGGGCGAAACAATGAGCAGTTCTTC	CAIQDRGRNNEQFF	TRBV6-5	14	TRBD1	NA	TRBJ2-1
TGTGCCAGCAGCCAAGAGTCAGGGTTCACTGAAGCTTTCTTT	CASSQESGFTEAFF	TRBV14	14	NA	NA	TRBJ1-1
TGCAGTGCTAGTAAAGGACAGGTGGACCAAGAGACCCAGTACTTC	CSASKGQVDQETQYF	TRBV20-1	15	TRBD1	few	TRBJ2-5
TGTGCCAGCAGCTCCCACACAGGGCCTCAGACTGAAGCTTTCTTT	CASSSHTGPQTEAFF	TRBV11-3	15	NA	NA	TRBJ1-1
TGTGCCAGCAGCTTAGGATTCCAGGGAGGTGGTCCCCTCCACTTT	CASSLGFQGGGPLHF	TRBV11-2	15	NA	NA	TRBJ1-6
TGCGCCAGCAGTGGGGGGAGCGGGTTCCCGTACAATGAGCAGTTCTTC	CASSGGSGFPYNEQFF	TRBV10-1	16	NA	NA	TRBJ2-1
TGTGCCAGCAGCCAAGGATTAGGAGGCTTCTCTGGAAACACCATATATTTT	CASSQGLGGFSGNTIYF	TRBV14	17	NA	NA	TRBJ1-3
TGTGCCAGCAGGCGCGGGACCTCCTACGAGCAGTACTTC	CASRRGTSYEQYF	TRBV6-6	13	NA	NA	TRBJ2-7
TGTGCCAGCAGCTCTGACAGCGGCACAGATACGCAGTATTTT	CASSSDSGTDTQYF	TRBV7-2	14	NA	once	TRBJ2-3
TGTGCCAGCAGTCCTGGACTAGCGGGAGGATACGAGCAGTACTTC	CASSPGLAGGYEQYF	TRBV28	15	TRBD2	NA	TRBJ2-7
TGCGCCAGCAGCTTGGGAGTAGCGGGGGGGTACCAAGAGACCCAGTACTTC	CASSLGVAGGYQETQYF	TRBV5-1	17	TRBD2	few	TRBJ2-5
TGTGCCAGCAGGGGACAGGGGAACTATGGCTACACCTTC	CASRGQGNYGYTF	TRBV6-5	13	TRBD1	NA	TRBJ1-2
TGTGCCACCTCGAACACTGAAGCTTTCTTT	CATSNTEAFF	TRBV3-1/TRBV3-2	10	NA	NA	TRBJ1-1
TGTGCCAGCAGCTCGAGACAGGGGAGGGATACGCAGTATTTT	CASSSRQGRDTQYF	TRBV7-3	14	TRBD1	NA	TRBJ2-3
TGTGCCAGCAGTAGGACAGGGGAGCAGCCCCAGCATTTT	CASSRTGEQPQHF	TRBV2	13	TRBD1	NA	TRBJ1-5
TGTGCCAGTAGTATACTGAGCGGGAGGGGTTACAATGAGCAGTTCTTC	CASSILSGRGYNEQFF	TRBV19	16	TRBD2	once	TRBJ2-1
TGTGCCAGCAGCGGGGGACCACAGGGATATGGCTACACCTTC	CASSGGPQGYGYTF	TRBV5-5	14	NA	once	TRBJ1-2
TGTGCCAGCAGTTTTTCCGGTCCGGGACACCTGCAAGAGACCCAGTACTTC	CASSFSGPGHLQETQYF	TRBV28	17	NA	NA	TRBJ2-5
TGTGCCCCCTGTCGAAACGGTCTTTCCCCTTTCTATGGCTACACCTTC	CAPCRNGLSPFYGYTF	TRBV24-1	16	NA	NA	TRBJ1-2
TGCGCCAGCAGCTTTCTGGGGGAGGTGACTGAAGCTTTCTTT	CASSFLGEVTEAFF	TRBV5-1	14	NA	NA	TRBJ1-1
TGTGCCAGCTCACCAGTGGGACAGGGTGGTTACGAGCAGTACTTC	CASSPVGQGGYEQYF	TRBV18	15	TRBD1	NA	TRBJ2-7
TGTGCCATCGGACTAAACTATGGCTACACCTTC	CAIGLNYGYTF	TRBV10-3	11	NA	NA	TRBJ1-2
TGTGCCAGCAGACACAGAAAGGAGACCCAGTACTTC	CASRHRKETQYF	TRBV27	12	NA	NA	TRBJ2-5
TGTGCCACCAGTGATCCGGCGGAAGGGGGTAGCAATCAGCCCCAGCATTTT	CATSDPAEGGSNQPQHF	TRBV24-1	17	NA	NA	TRBJ1-5
TGTGCCAGCAGCTTAGTAGGGGGCCGTGATCAGCCCCAGCATTTT	CASSLVGGRDQPQHF	TRBV7-8	15	TRBD1	NA	TRBJ1-5
TGTGCCAGTAGTAGGATAGGACAGGGGGGCGGCGTGAACACTGAAGCTTTCTTT	CASSRIGQGGGVNTEAFF	TRBV19	18	TRBD1	NA	TRBJ1-1
TGTGCCAGCAGTAACCAGGGCTACGATGGCTACACCTTC	CASSNQGYDGYTF	TRBV6-5	13	NA	NA	TRBJ1-2
TGTGCCAGCAGCTTAGAGAGCTCCTACGAGCAGTACTTC	CASSLESSYEQYF	TRBV7-2	13	NA	NA	TRBJ2-7
TGTGCCAGCAGCTTAGGGGGGACAGTTAACAATGAGCAGTTCTTC	CASSLGGTVNNEQFF	TRBV11-3	15	TRBD1	NA	TRBJ2-1
TGTGCCAGCGGAGAGGAGGAGACCCAGTACTTC	CASGEEETQYF	TRBV28	11	NA	once	TRBJ2-5
TGTGCCAGTAGGGGGGGACCGGGGGTTTATCAGCCCCAGCATTTT	CASRGGPGVYQPQHF	TRBV19	15	NA	NA	TRBJ1-5
TGCGCCAGCAGCTTGGCTCCTTTGGGGGGGAGGAATGAGCAGTTCTTC	CASSLAPLGGRNEQFF	TRBV5-1	16	TRBD2	NA	TRBJ2-1
TGTGCCAGCAGCCCGGAACAGGGGGACGAAAAACTGTTTTTT	CASSPEQGDEKLFF	TRBV5-4	14	TRBD1	NA	TRBJ1-4
TGTGCCAGCAGCGCGAGGGACTCCCCCACTGGGGCCAACGTCCTGACTTTC	CASSARDSPTGANVLTF	TRBV9	17	NA	NA	TRBJ2-6
TGTGCCTGGAGATGGACAGGGGACACTGAAGCTTTCTTT	CAWRWTGDTEAFF	TRBV30	13	TRBD1	NA	TRBJ1-1
TGTGCCAGTAGTATTTCGAGGAACACTGAAGCTTTCTTT	CASSISRNTEAFF	TRBV19	13	NA	NA	TRBJ1-1
TGTGCCAGCAGCCAGACAGGTCATCAGCCCCAGCATTTT	CASSQTGHQPQHF	TRBV5-6	13	NA	many	TRBJ1-5
TGTGCCAGCTCCATGGTCACTGGTGGTGGGGGGTATAATTCACCCCTCCACTTT	CASSMVTGGGGYNSPLHF	TRBV18	18	NA	NA	TRBJ1-6
TGTGCCAGCGGCGGCGGGAGGAAAAATGAGCAGTTCTTC	CASGGGRKNEQFF	TRBV9	13	TRBD2	once	TRBJ2-1
TGTGCCAGTAGTATGGGGGGTTCGGGGTTTCAGCCCCAGCATTTT	CASSMGGSGFQPQHF	TRBV19	15	NA	NA	TRBJ1-5